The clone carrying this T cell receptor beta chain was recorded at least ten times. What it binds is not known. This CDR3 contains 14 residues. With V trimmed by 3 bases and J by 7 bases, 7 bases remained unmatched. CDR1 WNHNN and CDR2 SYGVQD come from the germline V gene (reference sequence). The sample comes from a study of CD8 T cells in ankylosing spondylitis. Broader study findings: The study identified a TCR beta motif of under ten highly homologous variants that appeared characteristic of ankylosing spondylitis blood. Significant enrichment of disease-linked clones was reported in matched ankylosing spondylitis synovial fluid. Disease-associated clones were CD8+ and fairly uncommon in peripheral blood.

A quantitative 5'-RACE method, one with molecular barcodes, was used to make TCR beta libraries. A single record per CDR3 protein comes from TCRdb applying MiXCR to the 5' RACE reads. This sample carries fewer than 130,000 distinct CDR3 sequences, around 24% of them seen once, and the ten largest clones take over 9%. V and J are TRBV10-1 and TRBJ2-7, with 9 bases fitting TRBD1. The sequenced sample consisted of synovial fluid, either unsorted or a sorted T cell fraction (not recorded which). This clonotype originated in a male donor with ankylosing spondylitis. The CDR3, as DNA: TGCGCCAGCAGTGACGTACAGGGGGCCGATGAGCAGTACTTC. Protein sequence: CASSDVQGADEQYF.